This T cell receptor (beta chain) was obtained from a study of OX40 agonist ivuxolimab in advanced cancers. Background on the study: Having had anti-PD-1, anti-PD-L1 or anti-CTLA-4 therapy before was allowed, and under 50% had some. Points from the study as a whole: The study observed clonal expansion of CD4+ and CD8+ blood T cells by week 6 at 0.1 to 3.0 mg/kg.

The CDR3 loop spans 19 amino acids. J lost 2 bases, V lost 9 bases, and 19 bases had no gene match. Germline CDR1 reads MDHEN; CDR2 reads SYDVKM. Of note for this clone: The target antigen is unknown.

Sequenced by immunoSEQ multiplex PCR; TCRdb stores in-frame clones only, minus some. The data show under 60,000 clones, about 88% seen once. V usage is TRBV28 and J usage is TRBJ2-2; TRBD2 aligns across 9 bases. The sample in question was CD4+ or CD8+ T cells sorted from blood, obtained in a trial of the OX40 agonist ivuxolimab. The receptor was derived from an adult with an advanced solid tumor such as melanoma, head and neck, liver or kidney cancer. CDR3 coding DNA: TGTGCCAGTACTTTTTTTCGGGTAGCGGGAGAGGGAAACACCGGGGAGCTGTTTTTT. Amino acids: CASTFFRVAGEGNTGELFF.